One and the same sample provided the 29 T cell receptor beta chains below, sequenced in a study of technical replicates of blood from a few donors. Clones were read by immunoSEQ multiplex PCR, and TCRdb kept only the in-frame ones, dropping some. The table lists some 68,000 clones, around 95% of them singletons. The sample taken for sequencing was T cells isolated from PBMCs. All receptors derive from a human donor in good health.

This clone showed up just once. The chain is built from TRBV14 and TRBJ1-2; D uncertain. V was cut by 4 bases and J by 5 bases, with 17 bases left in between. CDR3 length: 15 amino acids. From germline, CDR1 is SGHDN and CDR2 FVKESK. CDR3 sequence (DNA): TGTGCCAGCAGCCCCAACCGGCAGGCACGGTATGGCTACACCTTC. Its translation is CASSPNRQARYGYTF. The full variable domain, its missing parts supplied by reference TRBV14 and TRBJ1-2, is EAGVTQFPSHSVIEKGQTVTLRCDPISGHDNLYWYRRVMGKEIKFLLHFVKESKQDESGMPNNRFLAERTGGTYSTLKVQPAELEDSGVYFCASSPNRQARYGYTFGSGTRLTVV.

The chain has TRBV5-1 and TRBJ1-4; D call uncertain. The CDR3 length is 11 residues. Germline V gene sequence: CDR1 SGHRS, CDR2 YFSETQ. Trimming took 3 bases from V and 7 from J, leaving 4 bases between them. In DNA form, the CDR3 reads TGCGCCAGCAGCTACGGTGAAAAACTGTTTTTT. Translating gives CASSYGEKLFF.

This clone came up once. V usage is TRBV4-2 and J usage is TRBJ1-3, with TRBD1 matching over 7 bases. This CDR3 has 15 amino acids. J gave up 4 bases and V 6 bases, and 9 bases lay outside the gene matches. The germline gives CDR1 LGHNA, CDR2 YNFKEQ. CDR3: CASRPTGSSGNTIYF. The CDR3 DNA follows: TGTGCCAGCAGGCCGACAGGGTCTTCGGGAAACACCATATATTTT.

This CDR3 is CASSKREFGTDTQYF. For the CDR3, the DNA is TGTGCCAGCAGCAAGCGGGAGTTCGGCACAGATACGCAGTATTTT. The J gene is TRBJ2-3, the V gene TRBV27; 8 bases are a match to TRBD2. Germline values: CDR1 MNHEY, CDR2 SMNVEV (reference sequence). V was pared by 6 bases and J by 1 base, with 6 bases of the junction left unmatched. The CDR3 has 15 amino acids.

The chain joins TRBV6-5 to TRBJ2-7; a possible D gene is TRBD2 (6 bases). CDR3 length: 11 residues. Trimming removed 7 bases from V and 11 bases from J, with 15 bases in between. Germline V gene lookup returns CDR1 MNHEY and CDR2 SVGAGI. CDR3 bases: TGTGCCAGCACGGGTTTTGGAGGGGAGTACTTC. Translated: CASTGFGGEYF.

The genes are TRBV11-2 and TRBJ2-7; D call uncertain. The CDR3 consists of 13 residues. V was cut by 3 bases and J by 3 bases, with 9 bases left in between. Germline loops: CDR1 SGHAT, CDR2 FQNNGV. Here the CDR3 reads CASSLAEYYEQYF. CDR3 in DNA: TGTGCCAGCAGCTTGGCGGAGTACTACGAGCAGTACTTC. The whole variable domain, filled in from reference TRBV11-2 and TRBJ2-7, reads EAGVAQSPRYKIIEKRQSVAFWCNPISGHATLYWYQQILGQGPKLLIQFQNNGVVDDSQLPKDRFSAERLKGVDSTLKIQPAKLEDSAVYLCASSLAEYYEQYFGPGTRLTVT.

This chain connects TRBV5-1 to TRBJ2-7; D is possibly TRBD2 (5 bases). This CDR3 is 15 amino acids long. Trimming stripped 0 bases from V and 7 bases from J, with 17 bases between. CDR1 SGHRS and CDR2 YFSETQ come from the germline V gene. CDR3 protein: CASSLGSDGVGEQYF. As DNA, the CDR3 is TGCGCCAGCAGCTTGGGGTCGGACGGGGTTGGTGAGCAGTACTTC.

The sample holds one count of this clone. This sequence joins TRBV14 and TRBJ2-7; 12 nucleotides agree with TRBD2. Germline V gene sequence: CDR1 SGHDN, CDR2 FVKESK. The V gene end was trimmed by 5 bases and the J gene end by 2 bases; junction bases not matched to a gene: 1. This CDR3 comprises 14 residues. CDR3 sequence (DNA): TGTGCCAGCAGCGGACTAGCGGGAACCTACGAGCAGTACTTC. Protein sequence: CASSGLAGTYEQYF. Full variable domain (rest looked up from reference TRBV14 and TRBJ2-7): EAGVTQFPSHSVIEKGQTVTLRCDPISGHDNLYWYRRVMGKEIKFLLHFVKESKQDESGMPNNRFLAERTGGTYSTLKVQPAELEDSGVYFCASSGLAGTYEQYFGPGTRLTVT.

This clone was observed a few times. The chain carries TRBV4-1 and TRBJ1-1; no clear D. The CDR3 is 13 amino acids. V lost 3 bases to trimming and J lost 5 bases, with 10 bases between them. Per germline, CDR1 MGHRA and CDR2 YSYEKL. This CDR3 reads CASSHEGETEAFF. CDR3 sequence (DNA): TGCGCCAGCAGCCATGAGGGTGAGACTGAAGCTTTCTTT.

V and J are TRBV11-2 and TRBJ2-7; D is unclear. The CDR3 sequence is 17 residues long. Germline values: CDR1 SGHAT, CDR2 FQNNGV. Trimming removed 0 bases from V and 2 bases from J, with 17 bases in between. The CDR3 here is CASSLESRVSPTYEQYF. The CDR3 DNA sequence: TGTGCCAGCAGCTTAGAAAGTCGGGTTAGCCCTACCTACGAGCAGTACTTC.

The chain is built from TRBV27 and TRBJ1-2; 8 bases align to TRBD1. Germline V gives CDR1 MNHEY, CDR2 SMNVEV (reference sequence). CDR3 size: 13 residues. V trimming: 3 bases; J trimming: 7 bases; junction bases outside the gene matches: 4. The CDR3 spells CASSFSQGGGYTF. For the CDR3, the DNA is TGTGCCAGCAGTTTTTCACAGGGGGGTGGCTACACCTTC.

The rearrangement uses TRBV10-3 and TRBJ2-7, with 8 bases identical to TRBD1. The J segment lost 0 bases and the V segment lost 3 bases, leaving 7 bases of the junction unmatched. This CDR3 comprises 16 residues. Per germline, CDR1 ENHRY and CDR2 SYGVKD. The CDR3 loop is CAISDSRDRSSYEQYF. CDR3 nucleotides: TGTGCCATCAGTGATAGCCGGGACAGGAGCTCCTACGAGCAGTACTTC.

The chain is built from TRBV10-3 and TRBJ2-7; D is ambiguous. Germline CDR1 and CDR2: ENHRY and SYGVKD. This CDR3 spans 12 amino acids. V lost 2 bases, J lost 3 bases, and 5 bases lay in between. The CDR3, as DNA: TGTGCCATCAGTGAGGCGAACTACGAGCAGTACTTC. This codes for CAISEANYEQYF.

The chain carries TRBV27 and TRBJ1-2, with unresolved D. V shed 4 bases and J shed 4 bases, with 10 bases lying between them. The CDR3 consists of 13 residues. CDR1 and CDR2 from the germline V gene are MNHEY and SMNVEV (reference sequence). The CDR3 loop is CASSSTNGYGYTF. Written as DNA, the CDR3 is TGTGCCAGCAGTTCGACTAATGGCTATGGCTACACCTTC.

The CDR3 DNA follows: TGTGCCAGCAGTGCTAAGGACAGGGCAGGCTTGGATACTGAAGCTTTCTTT. Amino acids: CASSAKDRAGLDTEAFF. This rearrangement joins TRBV6-4 to TRBJ1-1; 8 bases line up with TRBD1. After removal of 4 bases from V and 5 bases from J, the junction contained 15 bases not matched to a gene. Germline V gene data show CDR1 as MRHNA and CDR2 as SNTAGT. The CDR3 has 17 residues.

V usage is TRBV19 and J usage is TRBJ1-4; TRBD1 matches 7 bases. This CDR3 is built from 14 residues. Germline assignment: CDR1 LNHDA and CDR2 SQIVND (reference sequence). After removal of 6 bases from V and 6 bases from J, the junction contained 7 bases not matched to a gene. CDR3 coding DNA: TGTGCCAGTAGCCACGGGACAGAATATGAAAAACTGTTTTTT. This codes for CASSHGTEYEKLFF.

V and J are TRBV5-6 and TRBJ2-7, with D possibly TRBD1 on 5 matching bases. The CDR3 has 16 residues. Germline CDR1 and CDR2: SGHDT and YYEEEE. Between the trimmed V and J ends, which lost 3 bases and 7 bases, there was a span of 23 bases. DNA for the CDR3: TGTGCCAGCAGCTCTTTGGTACAGGACAACTTAGAGGAGCAGTACTTC. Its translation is CASSSLVQDNLEEQYF.

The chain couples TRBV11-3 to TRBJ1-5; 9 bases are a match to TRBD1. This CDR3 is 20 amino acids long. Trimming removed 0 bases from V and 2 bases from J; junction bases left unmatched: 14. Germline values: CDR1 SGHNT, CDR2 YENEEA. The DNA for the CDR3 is TGTGCCAGCAGCTTAGATCCCCTGACCGGGACAGGGACAGGCAATCAGCCCCAGCATTTT. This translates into CASSLDPLTGTGTGNQPQHF. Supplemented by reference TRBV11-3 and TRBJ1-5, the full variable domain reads EAGVVQSPRYKIIEKKQPVAFWCNPISGHNTLYWYLQNLGQGPELLIRYENEEAVDDSQLPKDRFSAERLKGVDSTLKIQPAELGDSAVYLCASSLDPLTGTGTGNQPQHFGDGTRLSIL.

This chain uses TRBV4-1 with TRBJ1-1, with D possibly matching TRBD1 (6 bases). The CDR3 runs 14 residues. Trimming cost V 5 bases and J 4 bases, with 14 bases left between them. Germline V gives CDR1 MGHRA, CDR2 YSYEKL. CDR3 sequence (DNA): TGCGCCAGCAGCAATCCGGGAGGGGGCACTGAAGCTTTCTTT. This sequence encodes CASSNPGGGTEAFF.

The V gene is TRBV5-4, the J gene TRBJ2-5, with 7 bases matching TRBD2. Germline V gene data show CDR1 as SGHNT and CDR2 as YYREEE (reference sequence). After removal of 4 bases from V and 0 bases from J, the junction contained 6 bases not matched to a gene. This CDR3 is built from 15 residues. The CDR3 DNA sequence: TGTGCCAGCAGCCCTTTTGGACTAGACCAAGAGACCCAGTACTTC. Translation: CASSPFGLDQETQYF.

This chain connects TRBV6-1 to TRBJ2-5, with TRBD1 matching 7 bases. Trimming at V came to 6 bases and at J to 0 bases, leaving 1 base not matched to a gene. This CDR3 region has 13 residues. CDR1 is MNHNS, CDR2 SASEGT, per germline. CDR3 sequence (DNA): TGTGCCAGCAGGGGACAGTACCAAGAGACCCAGTACTTC. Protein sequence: CASRGQYQETQYF.

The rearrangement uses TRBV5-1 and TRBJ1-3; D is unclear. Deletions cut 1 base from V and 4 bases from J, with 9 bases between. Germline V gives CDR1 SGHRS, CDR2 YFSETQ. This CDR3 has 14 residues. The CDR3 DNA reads TGCGCCAGCAGCTTGTCGGGAAGAGGAAACACCATATATTTT. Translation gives CASSLSGRGNTIYF.

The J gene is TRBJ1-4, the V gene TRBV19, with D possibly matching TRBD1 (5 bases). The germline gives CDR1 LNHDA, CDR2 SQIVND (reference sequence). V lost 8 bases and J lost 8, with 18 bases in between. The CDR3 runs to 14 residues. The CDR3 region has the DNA TGTGCCAGTCAAACACACCTTACAGGAGAAAAACTGTTTTTT. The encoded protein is CASQTHLTGEKLFF.

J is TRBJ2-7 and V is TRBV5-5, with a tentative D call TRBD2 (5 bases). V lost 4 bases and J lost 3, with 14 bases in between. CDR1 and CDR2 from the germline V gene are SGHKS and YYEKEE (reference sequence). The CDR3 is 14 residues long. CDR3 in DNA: TGTGCCAGCAGCAAAGGGAGTAGTATCTACGAGCAGTACTTC. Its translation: CASSKGSSIYEQYF.

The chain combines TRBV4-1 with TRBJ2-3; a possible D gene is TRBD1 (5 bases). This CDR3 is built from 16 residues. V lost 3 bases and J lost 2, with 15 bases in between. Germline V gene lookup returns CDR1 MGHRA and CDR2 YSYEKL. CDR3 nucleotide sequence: TGCGCCAGCAGCCAGGCAGGGATCGATTACACAGATACGCAGTATTTT. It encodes CASSQAGIDYTDTQYF.

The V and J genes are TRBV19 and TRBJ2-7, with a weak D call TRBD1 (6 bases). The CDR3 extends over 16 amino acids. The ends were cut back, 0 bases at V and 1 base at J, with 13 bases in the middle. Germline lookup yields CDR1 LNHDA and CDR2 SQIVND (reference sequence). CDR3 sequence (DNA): TGTGCCAGTAGTATAGAGGGAGTACAGGGTTCCTACGAGCAGTACTTC. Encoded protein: CASSIEGVQGSYEQYF.

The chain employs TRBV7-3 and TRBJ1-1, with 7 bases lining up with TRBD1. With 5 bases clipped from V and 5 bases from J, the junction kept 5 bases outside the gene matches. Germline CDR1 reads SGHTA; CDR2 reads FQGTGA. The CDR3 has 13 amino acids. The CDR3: CASSRQGVTEAFF. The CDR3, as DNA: TGTGCCAGCAGCAGACAGGGTGTGACTGAAGCTTTCTTT.

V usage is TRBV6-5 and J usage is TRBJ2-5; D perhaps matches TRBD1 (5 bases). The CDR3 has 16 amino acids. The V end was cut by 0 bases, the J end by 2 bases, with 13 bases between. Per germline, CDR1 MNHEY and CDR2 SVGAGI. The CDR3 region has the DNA TGTGCCAGCAGTTACTCGATACAGGTGTTACAAGAGACCCAGTACTTC. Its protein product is CASSYSIQVLQETQYF.

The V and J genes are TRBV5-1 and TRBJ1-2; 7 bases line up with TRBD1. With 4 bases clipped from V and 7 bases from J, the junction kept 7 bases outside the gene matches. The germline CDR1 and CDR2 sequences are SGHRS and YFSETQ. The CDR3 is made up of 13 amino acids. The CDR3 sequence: CASSHRGSGGYTF. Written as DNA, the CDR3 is TGCGCCAGCAGCCACAGGGGAAGCGGTGGCTACACCTTC.